Listed here are 13 T cell receptor beta chains from one sample, sequenced in a study of T cells in Graves' hyperthyroidism and ophthalmopathy. Researchers took RNA transcripts and amplified the TCR beta CDR3 regions from them. Initially, a first-round RT-PCR of the TCR CDR3 employed the HTBI primer set. TCRdb re-analysed the multiplex PCR reads in MiXCR, keeping a single row per CDR3 protein. The sample gives around 620,000 distinct CDR3 sequences, 15% to 20% of which show up once; approximately 3.9% is in the top ten. The sequenced sample was blood. The origin of the receptors is a woman in her thirties with Graves' hyperthyroidism.

This clonotype was seen repeatedly, ten times or more. V and J are TRBV20-1 and TRBJ2-7; 10 bases align to TRBD2. Germline lookup yields CDR1 DFQATT and CDR2 SNEGSKA (reference sequence). CDR3 length: 14 amino acids. V trimming: 6 bases; J trimming: 3 bases; junction bases outside the gene matches: 8. The CDR3 is CSAPELAGLYEQYF. The CDR3 DNA follows: TGCAGTGCCCCTGAACTAGCGGGACTCTACGAGCAGTACTTC.

In this sample, this clonotype turned up many times. The chain has TRBV30 and TRBJ2-2; TRBD1 matches at 7 bases. V gave up 3 bases and J gave up 4 bases; unmatched junction bases: 5. Germline V lookup: CDR1 GTSNPN, CDR2 SVGIG (reference sequence). This CDR3 contains 14 residues. CDR3 nucleotide sequence: TGTGCCTGGAGGAGAGGGACAGTCACCGGGGAGCTGTTTTTT. Translation: CAWRRGTVTGELFF.

In this sample, this clonotype turned up a few times. This sequence joins TRBV5-5 and TRBJ2-2, with D uncertain. The CDR3 is made up of 13 amino acids. Germline CDR1 and CDR2: SGHKS and YYEKEE (reference sequence). Trimming shortened V by 0 bases and J by 3 bases, and 3 bases separated the two germline ends. CDR3 sequence (DNA): TGTGCCAGCAGCTTGGAGTACACCGGGGAGCTGTTTTTT. Encoded protein: CASSLEYTGELFF.

Notes on this clonotype: Possible read error: a much larger clone is one base away. V and J are TRBV11-3 and TRBJ2-1; 11 nucleotides agree with TRBD2. The CDR3 is made up of 15 amino acids. Germline V gene lookup returns CDR1 SGHNT and CDR2 YENEEA. Trimming removed 1 base from V and 8 bases from J; junction bases left unmatched: 4. The CDR3 DNA reads as TGTGCCAGCAGCTTAGTAGCGGGAGGGCCCCATGAGCAGTTCTTC. Translated: CASSLVAGGPHEQFF. The full variable domain, with the rest looked up from reference TRBV11-3 and TRBJ2-1, is EAGVVQSPRYKIIEKKQPVAFWCNPISGHNTLYWYLQNLGQGPELLIRYENEEAVDDSQLPKDRFSAERLKGVDSTLKIQPAELGDSAVYLCASSLVAGGPHEQFFGPGTRLTVL.

This clonotype was counted many times. The chain joins TRBV28 to TRBJ2-3, with unresolved D. Germline values: CDR1 MDHEN, CDR2 SYDVKM. The CDR3 loop spans 12 amino acids. V was shortened by 5 bases and J by 4 bases, with 7 bases between the two germline ends. CDR3 sequence: CASSLIADTQYF. The CDR3 DNA reads as TGTGCCAGCAGTCTCATTGCAGATACGCAGTATTTT.

There are many counts of this clonotype. V usage is TRBV18 and J usage is TRBJ2-3, with TRBD2 matching 12 bases. CDR1 and CDR2 (germline): KGHSH, LQKENI. The CDR3 totals 16 residues. J was trimmed by 6 bases and V by 3 bases; bases with no gene match: 7. The CDR3 spells CASSPRGLAGRDTQYF. CDR3 nucleotides: TGTGCCAGCTCACCCCGCGGACTAGCGGGAAGGGATACGCAGTATTTT.

This clonotype was recorded at least ten times. The chain has TRBV18 and TRBJ2-5; no firm D call. The germline V and J ends were trimmed by 6 bases and 5 bases, with 10 bases remaining between them. The CDR3 has 12 amino acids. CDR1 KGHSH and CDR2 LQKENI come from the germline V gene. CDR3: CASSSVVETQYF. For the CDR3, the DNA is TGTGCCAGCTCGTCCGTCGTGGAGACCCAGTACTTC.

The rearrangement uses TRBV5-1 and TRBJ2-7; D may correspond to TRBD1 or TRBD2 (5 bases each). The CDR3 runs 11 residues. Germline assignment: CDR1 SGHRS and CDR2 YFSETQ. V was cut by 3 bases and J by 7 bases, with 8 bases left in between. The CDR3 nucleotides read TGCGCCAGCAGCTCGGGGCAAGAGCAGTACTTC. It encodes CASSSGQEQYF.

This chain connects TRBV30 to TRBJ2-1; D is perhaps TRBD1 (6 bases). Germline CDR1 reads GTSNPN; CDR2 reads SVGIG (reference sequence). The CDR3 is made up of 15 amino acids. Written as DNA, the CDR3 is TGTGTCCTGAGGGTTTCAGGGGATATATACAATGAGCAGTTCTTC. Its protein product is CVLRVSGDIYNEQFF.

This clonotype has ten or more counts. Here the CDR3 reads CASSRDSTGELFF. The CDR3 nucleotides read TGTGCCAGCAGCCGCGACTCCACCGGGGAGCTGTTTTTT. The chain has TRBV11-1 and TRBJ2-2, with D hard to call. Trimming removed 5 bases from V and 4 bases from J, with 8 bases in between. This CDR3 is 13 amino acids long. The germline V gene encodes CDR1 SGHAT and CDR2 FQDESV (reference sequence).

This clonotype was picked up many times. The chain recombines TRBV10-3 with TRBJ2-5; D might be TRBD1 (5 bases). CDR1 and CDR2 (germline): ENHRY, SYGVKD. The CDR3 is 12 amino acids. Trimming removed 7 bases from V and 7 bases from J, with 13 bases in between. In DNA form, the CDR3 reads TGTGCCATCAAGGGGTTGGCATCGACCCAGTACTTC. It translates to CAIKGLASTQYF.

This clonotype was counted at least ten times. The V gene is TRBV7-9, the J gene TRBJ2-7; D gene ambiguous. V was trimmed by 1 base and J by 5 bases, leaving 6 bases between them. There are 12 residues in the CDR3. In germline, CDR1 is SEHNR, CDR2 FQNEAQ (reference sequence). The CDR3 is CASSLGTDEQYF. CDR3 nucleotides: TGTGCCAGCAGCTTAGGTACCGACGAGCAGTACTTC.

This clonotype was counted at least ten times. The genes are TRBV30 and TRBJ1-2, with D hard to call. This CDR3 region has 13 residues. V dropped 0 bases and J dropped 3 bases, with 8 bases sitting between them. In germline, CDR1 is GTSNPN, CDR2 SVGIG (reference sequence). CDR3 nucleotide sequence: TGTGCCTGGAGTGTATCCAAGTACTATGGCTACACCTTC. Translated, it gives CAWSVSKYYGYTF.